A single sample is the source of the 22 T cell receptor beta chains below, sequenced in a study of siplizumab effects on memory and regulatory T cells. The assay was immunoSEQ multiplex PCR, and TCRdb's table has in-frame clones only and misses some. Among about 97,000 clones, about 93% were seen once, and the ten largest hold roughly 1%. Specimen: CD4+ T cells sorted from blood. Receptors originate from a human donor in good health.

The rearrangement uses TRBV19 and TRBJ1-1; 8 bases align to TRBD1. With 4 bases clipped from V and 4 bases from J, the junction kept 11 bases outside the gene matches. The CDR3 sequence is 16 residues long. Germline V gives CDR1 LNHDA, CDR2 SQIVND (reference sequence). The CDR3 region is CASSTPNRGQGTEAFF. CDR3 nucleotides: TGTGCCAGTAGTACCCCCAATCGTGGACAGGGCACTGAAGCTTTCTTT.

The chain combines TRBV6-1 with TRBJ1-1; D perhaps matches TRBD1 (5 bases). Germline V CDR1 and CDR2: MNHNS, SASEGT. The CDR3 sequence is 15 residues long. V was pared by 5 bases and J by 5 bases, with 18 bases between. CDR3 nucleotide sequence: TGTGCCAGCAGTCGATCAGCGGGGGAGGTAACTGAAGCTTTCTTT. Translation: CASSRSAGEVTEAFF.

V and J are TRBV19 and TRBJ2-4; a possible D gene is TRBD1 (6 bases). V was shortened by 6 bases and J by 0 bases, with 9 bases between the two germline ends. The length of the CDR3 is 14 residues. Per germline, CDR1 LNHDA and CDR2 SQIVND (reference sequence). The CDR3 here is CASSSQGAKNIQYF. CDR3 DNA: TGTGCCAGTAGCTCACAGGGAGCCAAAAACATTCAGTACTTC.

The rearrangement joins TRBV28 to TRBJ2-7, with D unclear. CDR1 MDHEN and CDR2 SYDVKM come from the germline V gene. Trimming cost V 6 bases and J 4 bases, with 13 bases left between them. This CDR3 has 13 residues. The CDR3 DNA is TGTGCCAGCAGCCGGCCAACCATTTACGAGCAGTACTTC. Translated, it gives CASSRPTIYEQYF.

The chain recombines TRBV30 with TRBJ1-5, with no clear D. The ends were cut back, 5 bases at V and 4 bases at J, with 9 bases in the middle. The CDR3 contains 12 residues. In germline, CDR1 is GTSNPN, CDR2 SVGIG (reference sequence). CDR3 sequence: CAWSGLNQPQHF. CDR3 sequence (DNA): TGTGCCTGGTCCGGGCTAAATCAGCCCCAGCATTTT.

The chain joins TRBV5-1 to TRBJ2-5, with D possibly TRBD2 on 5 matching bases. V dropped 3 bases and J dropped 5 bases, with 14 bases sitting between them. This CDR3 has 14 amino acids. Germline CDR1 is SGHRS and CDR2 is YFSETQ. In DNA, the CDR3 is TGCGCCAGCAGCTCTCTCTACACGGGGGAGACCCAGTACTTC. The encoded protein is CASSSLYTGETQYF.

The genes are TRBV18 and TRBJ2-3; 9 bases align to TRBD2. Germline assignment: CDR1 KGHSH and CDR2 LQKENI. The CDR3 spans 15 residues. V shed 5 bases, J shed 7 bases, and the junction held 10 bases outside the gene matches. The CDR3: CASSAGGSGSNTQYF. The DNA for the CDR3 is TGTGCCAGCTCAGCCGGGGGTAGCGGGAGTAATACGCAGTATTTT.

The chain employs TRBV5-4 and TRBJ1-3; perhaps TRBD1 as D (5 bases). V dropped 4 bases and J dropped 0 bases, with 14 bases sitting between them. The CDR3 is 16 residues long. Germline V gene lookup returns CDR1 SGHNT and CDR2 YYREEE (reference sequence). In DNA, the CDR3 is TGTGCCAGCAGCGAAGGGACGTTTAGCTCTGGAAACACCATATATTTT. Protein sequence: CASSEGTFSSGNTIYF. Full variable domain (outside the CDR3, taken from reference TRBV5-4 and TRBJ1-3): ETGVTQSPTHLIKTRGQQVTLRCSSQSGHNTVSWYQQALGQGPQFIFQYYREEENGRGNFPPRFSGLQFPNYSSELNVNALELDDSALYLCASSEGTFSSGNTIYFGEGSWLTVV.

J is TRBJ1-2 and V is TRBV5-4; TRBD1 might be the D (5 bases). The CDR3 is made up of 15 amino acids. Germline lookup yields CDR1 SGHNT and CDR2 YYREEE (reference sequence). Trimming took 0 bases from V and 4 from J, leaving 13 bases between them. The CDR3 protein is CASSLARGPVYGYTF. CDR3 nucleotide sequence: TGTGCCAGCAGCTTGGCCCGGGGCCCGGTCTATGGCTACACCTTC.

V is TRBV19 and J is TRBJ2-1; D remains ambiguous. Germline V gives CDR1 LNHDA, CDR2 SQIVND (reference sequence). This CDR3 is built from 16 residues. V was trimmed by 3 bases and J by 3 bases, leaving 15 bases between them. The CDR3 region has the DNA TGTGCCAGTAGTATGACGCTTGTCGGCATCTACAATGAGCAGTTCTTC. This translates into CASSMTLVGIYNEQFF.

The genes are TRBV14 and TRBJ1-3, with 10 bases lining up with TRBD1. V was clipped by 5 bases and J by 0 bases; unmatched bases: 4. The CDR3 is 16 residues long. Germline loops: CDR1 SGHDN, CDR2 FVKESK. The CDR3 bases are TGTGCCAGCAGCTTGACAGGGGGCACCTCTGGAAACACCATATATTTT. It yields the protein CASSLTGGTSGNTIYF. Supplemented by reference TRBV14 and TRBJ1-3, the full variable domain reads EAGVTQFPSHSVIEKGQTVTLRCDPISGHDNLYWYRRVMGKEIKFLLHFVKESKQDESGMPNNRFLAERTGGTYSTLKVQPAELEDSGVYFCASSLTGGTSGNTIYFGEGSWLTVV.

The rearrangement joins TRBV18 to TRBJ1-2, with D tentatively TRBD1 (5 bases). Germline V gene sequence: CDR1 KGHSH, CDR2 LQKENI. V dropped 3 bases and J dropped 2 bases, with 10 bases sitting between them. The CDR3 is made up of 14 amino acids. CDR3 in amino acids: CASSPLPGNYGYTF. In nucleotides, the CDR3 is TGTGCCAGCTCACCTTTGCCAGGGAACTATGGCTACACCTTC.

This clone was seen only once. The CDR3 region is CSVTGRANYGYTF. CDR3 bases: TGCAGCGTCACAGGGAGGGCAAACTATGGCTACACCTTC. The V call is TRBV29-1, the J call TRBJ1-2; D is possibly TRBD1 (6 bases). The ends were cut back, 6 bases at V and 2 bases at J, with 13 bases in the middle. Per germline, CDR1 SQVTM and CDR2 ANQGSEA. The CDR3 is 13 amino acids.

This chain connects TRBV19 to TRBJ1-3; weak D call: TRBD1 (5 bases). V was trimmed by 4 bases and J by 0 bases, leaving 10 bases between them. This CDR3 has 15 residues. Per germline, CDR1 LNHDA and CDR2 SQIVND (reference sequence). The DNA of the CDR3 is TGTGCCAGTAGTACCCCGGACAACTCTGGAAACACCATATATTTT. It yields the protein CASSTPDNSGNTIYF.

The chain joins TRBV7-8 to TRBJ1-2; 7 bases line up with TRBD1. There are 16 residues in the CDR3. Germline loops: CDR1 SGHVS, CDR2 FQNEAQ. V lost 5 bases and J lost 3; bases outside the gene matches: 12. CDR3 nucleotides: TGTGCCAGCAGCCCAAGGACAGGCATTATAGACTATGGCTACACCTTC. Translated: CASSPRTGIIDYGYTF.

The V gene is TRBV6-1, the J gene TRBJ1-5; the D is unclear. Germline CDR1 MNHNS, CDR2 SASEGT. The CDR3 spans 15 residues. The germline V and J ends were trimmed by 7 bases and 4 bases, with 17 bases remaining between them. The CDR3 here is CASIMTETINQPQHF. In DNA form, the CDR3 reads TGTGCCAGCATCATGACGGAGACCATAAATCAGCCCCAGCATTTT.

The chain has TRBV5-1 and TRBJ2-7; a possible D gene is TRBD1 (5 bases). Trimming cost V 1 base and J 0 bases, with 11 bases left between them. Germline lookup yields CDR1 SGHRS and CDR2 YFSETQ. There are 15 residues in the CDR3. The CDR3, as DNA: TGCGCCAGCAGCTTGTTGGGGCTAACCTCCTACGAGCAGTACTTC. It specifies CASSLLGLTSYEQYF. Based on the CDR3 plus reference TRBV5-1 and TRBJ2-7, the full variable domain is KAGVTQTPRYLIKTRGQQVTLSCSPISGHRSVSWYQQTPGQGLQFLFEYFSETQRNKGNFPGRFSGRQFSNSRSEMNVSTLELGDSALYLCASSLLGLTSYEQYFGPGTRLTVT.

The gene calls are TRBV30 and TRBJ1-5; 7 nucleotides match TRBD1. With V trimmed by 2 bases and J by 0 bases, 16 bases remained unmatched. This CDR3 region has 19 residues. The germline gives CDR1 GTSNPN, CDR2 SVGIG (reference sequence). The CDR3 region is CAWSRRVTLRDSSNQPQHF. CDR3 sequence (DNA): TGTGCCTGGAGTCGTCGCGTTACACTTCGGGACAGTAGCAATCAGCCCCAGCATTTT.

Points on this clone: At the DNA level, this CDR3 is encoded by other sequences in the same sample as well. The V gene is TRBV19, the J gene TRBJ2-3; 11 nucleotides line up with TRBD2. CDR3 length: 14 amino acids. The germline V gene has CDR1 LNHDA and CDR2 SQIVND (reference sequence). V dropped 5 bases and J dropped 4; count of bases not matched to a gene: 2. The CDR3, as DNA: TGTGCCAGTAGTGTTAGCGGGAGGGCAGATACGCAGTATTTT. It codes for CASSVSGRADTQYF.

Note on this clone: The sample contains more than one DNA sequence encoding this CDR3. The chain employs TRBV11-3 and TRBJ2-2, with a tentative D call TRBD1 (6 bases). V shed 6 bases and J shed 6 bases, with 11 bases lying between them. This CDR3 region has 13 residues. The V gene's germline CDR1 is SGHNT and CDR2 YENEEA. Here the CDR3 DNA reads TGTGCCAGCAGTTACAGGGACCCCGGGGAGCTGTTTTTT. This encodes CASSYRDPGELFF.

The chain has TRBV30 and TRBJ2-1; perhaps TRBD1 as D (5 bases). V was pared by 0 bases and J by 8 bases, with 20 bases between. The CDR3 consists of 16 residues. From germline, CDR1 is GTSNPN and CDR2 SVGIG (reference sequence). The CDR3 bases are TGTGCCTGGAGTGTACTTCTAGGGCAGGGCAGGGATGAGCAGTTCTTC. Protein: CAWSVLLGQGRDEQFF.

V is TRBV2 and J is TRBJ1-3; D call uncertain. V was trimmed by 3 bases and J by 0 bases, leaving 9 bases between them. The CDR3 length is 15 residues. Germline lookup yields CDR1 SNHLY and CDR2 FYNNEI. The CDR3 coding sequence is TGTGCCAGCAGTGATTTTGAATTCTCTGGAAACACCATATATTTT. This encodes CASSDFEFSGNTIYF.